Below, 10 T cell receptor beta chains from the same sample are listed, as sequenced in a study of T cell repertoires in cytomegalovirus infection. In TCRdb, the reads were re-called with MiXCR into one record per CDR3 protein. The sample contains 300,000 to 400,000 distinct CDR3 sequences, about 27% of which appear only once. Their antigens remain unidentified. Source: cultured PBMCs, taken from culture after CMV antigen stimulation. These receptors originate from a human donor in good health (CMV status not recorded). Some clones in this sample may be carry-over from other donors' samples.

The chain employs TRBV27 and TRBJ2-7; 8 bases are shared with TRBD1. The CDR3 extends over 15 amino acids. V shed 2 bases, J shed 3 bases, and the junction held 6 bases outside the gene matches. CDR1 is MNHEY and CDR2 is SMNVEV in the germline V gene (reference sequence). The CDR3 DNA is TGTGCCAGCAGTTTAGTTGGGGACAGGTACTACGAGCAGTACTTC. Amino acids: CASSLVGDRYYEQYF.

This clonotype was recorded many times. This chain links TRBV4-1 with TRBJ1-2; the D gene is possibly TRBD1 (5 bases). Trimming stripped 0 bases from V and 3 bases from J, with 8 bases between. The CDR3 spans 14 residues. CDR1 is MGHRA and CDR2 is YSYEKL in the germline V gene. CDR3 coding DNA: TGCGCCAGCAGCCAAGATCTAGGGGACTATGGCTACACCTTC. As protein: CASSQDLGDYGYTF.

In its sample, this clonotype was seen a few times. V is TRBV27 and J is TRBJ1-2; the D gene is possibly TRBD1 (6 bases). This CDR3 has 15 amino acids. Deletions cut 2 bases from V and 4 bases from J, with 14 bases between. Germline V lookup: CDR1 MNHEY, CDR2 SMNVEV (reference sequence). The CDR3 protein is CASSLLPPDSYGYTF. The CDR3 DNA reads TGTGCCAGCAGTTTACTCCCACCGGACAGCTATGGCTACACCTTC.

The genes are TRBV27 and TRBJ1-4, with 7 bases identical to TRBD1. V shed 6 bases, J shed 8 bases, and the junction held 6 bases outside the gene matches. CDR1 is MNHEY, CDR2 SMNVEV, per germline (reference sequence). There are 13 residues in the CDR3. This CDR3 is CASRTGTLEKLFF. CDR3 nucleotides: TGTGCCAGCAGGACAGGGACCCTGGAAAAACTGTTTTTT.

CDR3 coding DNA: TGTGCCAGCAGTTACTGGGGGAACACTGAAGCTTTCTTT. This sequence encodes CASSYWGNTEAFF. The chain couples TRBV6-5 to TRBJ1-1; D is ambiguous. This CDR3 is 13 amino acids long. With 1 base removed from V and 1 base from J, the gap between germline ends came to 4 bases. From germline, CDR1 is MNHEY and CDR2 SVGAGI.

The chain recombines TRBV19 with TRBJ2-1; possible D gene TRBD1, 6 bases. The V gene's germline CDR1 is LNHDA and CDR2 SQIVND (reference sequence). This CDR3 is 15 amino acids long. V gave up 1 base and J gave up 9 bases, with 16 bases separating them. CDR3 sequence (DNA): TGTGCCAGTAGTATAGCAGGGGAAGGGAGTGGTGAGCAGTTCTTC. Translating gives CASSIAGEGSGEQFF.

This rearrangement joins TRBV4-3 to TRBJ1-5, with 8 positions matching TRBD1. CDR1 is LGHNA and CDR2 is YSLEER in the germline V gene. The CDR3 is made up of 14 amino acids. Trimming took 3 bases from V and 7 from J; bases not matched to a gene: 5. The CDR3 here is CASSQWTGWQPQHF. The CDR3 DNA reads as TGCGCCAGCAGCCAGTGGACAGGGTGGCAGCCCCAGCATTTT.

The chain is built from TRBV7-9 and TRBJ1-5, with D tentatively TRBD1 (5 bases). The V gene lost 2 bases and the J gene lost 6 bases, with 17 bases spanning the gap. The CDR3 is made up of 16 amino acids. Germline CDR1 and CDR2: SEHNR and FQNEAQ (reference sequence). The CDR3, as DNA: TGTGCCAGCAGCTTACCGGGACTCCCCAGTGGTCAGCCCCAGCATTTT. It translates to CASSLPGLPSGQPQHF.

The chain links TRBV19 to TRBJ2-7; D is unclear. Germline assignment: CDR1 LNHDA and CDR2 SQIVND (reference sequence). Trimming took off 2 bases at V and 5 bases at J, with 16 bases between the two ends. The CDR3 contains 15 residues. The CDR3 bases are TGTGCCAGTAGTATAACATTAGAAGGCTACCACGAGCAGTACTTC. Its protein product is CASSITLEGYHEQYF.

The rearrangement links TRBV6-1 to TRBJ2-1, with TRBD2 matching 7 bases. The CDR3 sequence is 13 residues long. V was pared by 7 bases and J by 6 bases, with 6 bases of the junction left unmatched. The V gene's germline CDR1 is MNHNS and CDR2 SASEGT. The CDR3 loop reads CASTLGGSNEQFF. In DNA, the CDR3 is TGTGCCAGCACCCTCGGGGGGTCCAATGAGCAGTTCTTC.